The next 20 T cell receptor beta chains were all read from a single sample in a study of beta chain features in type 1 diabetes. The study, taken as a whole, reports: Shorter TCRB CDR3s, moderately but significantly so, were found in Type 1 diabetes patients in all four CD4+ subsets.

These receptors have no identified antigens. Investigators reverse transcribed all isolated RNA, so they sequenced expressed TCRB transcripts. Sequencing was performed with immunoSEQ multiplex PCR; in TCRdb, only in-frame clones are kept and a portion is missing. The top ten hold more than 0.015% of the sample, which has about 250,000 clones, 11% seen once. Sequencing input: naive CD4+ T cells from blood. Receptors were obtained from a man under 40 with type 1 diabetes.

This clone has only a few counts. J is TRBJ2-1 and V is TRBV6-1, with a weak D call TRBD2 (6 bases). V lost 11 bases to trimming and J lost 8 bases, with 22 bases between them. The CDR3 is 14 amino acids. From germline, CDR1 is MNHNS and CDR2 SASEGT. DNA for the CDR3: TGTGCCGCGGGGCGCGGGGTGTACGTCGATGAGCAGTTCTTC. Amino acid sequence: CAAGRGVYVDEQFF.

The V and J genes are TRBV7-2 and TRBJ2-5; perhaps TRBD1 as D (5 bases). Looked up from germline, CDR1 is SGHTA and CDR2 is FQGNSA. Trimming removed 6 bases from V and 5 bases from J, with 19 bases in between. The CDR3 contains 15 residues. The CDR3: CASSPHVTKGETQYF. Here the CDR3 DNA reads TGTGCCAGCAGTCCTCACGTCACTAAGGGGGAGACCCAGTACTTC.

The chain employs TRBV5-1 and TRBJ2-7, with TRBD1 identical over 9 bases. The CDR3 extends over 15 amino acids. Germline lookup yields CDR1 SGHRS and CDR2 YFSETQ. Losses at the gene ends were 4 bases for V and 5 bases for J; bases not matched to a gene: 10. The CDR3 is CASSPQGQGFHEQYF. The CDR3 nucleotides are TGCGCCAGCAGCCCCCAGGGACAGGGTTTCCACGAGCAGTACTTC.

This clone has just a few counts. The J gene is TRBJ1-6, the V gene TRBV9; possible D gene TRBD1, 6 bases. Per the germline V gene, CDR1 is SGDLS and CDR2 is YYNGEE. The V gene lost 0 bases and the J gene lost 10 bases, with 17 bases spanning the gap. This CDR3 has 16 amino acids. The CDR3 here is CASSVGSRGSGSPLHF. The CDR3 coding sequence is TGTGCCAGCAGCGTAGGTTCGAGGGGGTCGGGATCACCCCTCCACTTT.

The rearrangement uses TRBV25-1 and TRBJ2-3, with 9 bases matching TRBD2. Germline loops: CDR1 MGHDK, CDR2 SYGVNS. This CDR3 region has 16 residues. V lost 0 bases and J lost 5; bases outside the gene matches: 6. CDR3 sequence (DNA): TGTGCCAGCAGTGAATATAGGCGGGGGGGCGGAGATACGCAGTATTTT. Amino acid sequence: CASSEYRRGGGDTQYF.

J is TRBJ2-7 and V is TRBV20-1; 7 bases line up with TRBD2. The CDR3 consists of 11 residues. Germline V gene sequence: CDR1 DFQATT, CDR2 SNEGSKA (reference sequence). The CDR3 coding sequence is TGCGGGGGGGTTCCCTCCTACGAGCAGTACTTC. Translation: CGGVPSYEQYF.

The chain carries TRBV5-1 and TRBJ2-1, with TRBD1 identical over 10 bases. Germline trimming cut 4 bases from V and 6 bases from J; bases unmatched to any gene: 7. The CDR3 loop spans 15 amino acids. Germline V lookup: CDR1 SGHRS, CDR2 YFSETQ. The CDR3 bases are TGCGCCAGCAGCCAACCCCGGACAGGGGGCAATGAGCAGTTCTTC. This encodes CASSQPRTGGNEQFF.

This clone was detected a few times. V gene TRBV9 combines with J gene TRBJ2-5, with a tentative D call TRBD1 (5 bases). The CDR3 has 13 amino acids. Trimming pared 4 bases from V and 2 bases from J, leaving 9 bases between. Germline V gene lookup returns CDR1 SGDLS and CDR2 YYNGEE. As DNA, the CDR3 is TGTGCCAGCAGCCGGACACTGCAAGAGACCCAGTACTTC. Encoded protein: CASSRTLQETQYF.

Regarding this clone: This sample includes further DNA sequences coding for the same CDR3. The CDR3 nucleotides read TGTGCCAGCAGCTTAGTCCAGGGATCCACAGATACGCAGTATTTT. It encodes CASSLVQGSTDTQYF. This chain connects TRBV7-9 to TRBJ2-3, with D tentatively TRBD1 (5 bases). V was clipped by 1 base and J by 2 bases, with 10 bases between them. The CDR3 consists of 15 residues. In germline, CDR1 is SEHNR, CDR2 FQNEAQ (reference sequence).

The chain couples TRBV2 to TRBJ1-1, with TRBD1 matching over 7 bases. Trimming cost V 5 bases and J 4 bases; bases outside gene matches: 4. CDR1 and CDR2 (germline): SNHLY, FYNNEI. CDR3 length: 13 residues. The CDR3 is CASSPQGSTEAFF. The CDR3 coding sequence is TGTGCCAGCAGTCCACAGGGGAGCACTGAAGCTTTCTTT.

The chain is built from TRBV29-1 and TRBJ1-4; TRBD1 agrees at 10 bases. CDR1 and CDR2 from the germline V gene are SQVTM and ANQGSEA. The CDR3 extends over 15 amino acids. V gave up 6 bases and J gave up 4 bases; unmatched junction bases: 8. The CDR3, as DNA: TGCAGCGTGGCTTCGGACAGGGGGAATAATGAAAAACTGTTTTTT. Its translation is CSVASDRGNNEKLFF.

The chain uses TRBV7-2 and TRBJ1-2; the D gene is possibly TRBD1 (5 bases). V lost 0 bases, J lost 6 bases, and 8 bases lay in between. CDR3 length equals 13 residues. Germline loops: CDR1 SGHTA, CDR2 FQGNSA. The CDR3 region has the DNA TGTGCCAGCAGCTTAGCCAGGGAGGATGGCTACACCTTC. This gives the protein CASSLAREDGYTF.

This clone was picked up a small number of times. This chain links TRBV2 with TRBJ1-6; D remains ambiguous. The CDR3 length is 12 residues. With 8 bases removed from V and 9 bases from J, the gap between germline ends came to 11 bases. Germline V gives CDR1 SNHLY, CDR2 FYNNEI. The CDR3 bases are TGTGCCAGCGCCGCCCGGTTTTCACCCCTCCACTTT. Protein: CASAARFSPLHF.

J is TRBJ2-3 and V is TRBV5-1; TRBD2 matches at 8 bases. CDR3 length equals 14 residues. Germline V gives CDR1 SGHRS, CDR2 YFSETQ. The V and J ends lost 4 bases and 3 bases, in that order; junction bases with no gene match: 4. CDR3 residues: CASSPGGQTDTQYF. CDR3 nucleotide sequence: TGCGCCAGCAGCCCGGGGGGGCAGACAGATACGCAGTATTTT.

The genes are TRBV7-3 and TRBJ2-3; D is unclear. Germline CDR1 SGHTA, CDR2 FQGTGA. This CDR3 is built from 14 residues. V lost 6 bases, J lost 1 base, and 11 bases lay in between. The CDR3 bases are TGTGCCAGCAGTCATGACACCCGCACAGATACGCAGTATTTT. Translation gives CASSHDTRTDTQYF. Using reference TRBV7-3 and TRBJ2-3 for the parts outside the CDR3, the full variable domain is GAGVSQTPSNKVTEKGKYVELRCDPISGHTALYWYRQSLGQGPEFLIYFQGTGAADDSGLPNDRFFAVRPEGSVSTLKIQRTERGDSAVYLCASSHDTRTDTQYFGPGTRLTVL.

The chain employs TRBV5-1 and TRBJ1-2, with TRBD1 identical over 12 bases. V shed 4 bases and J 2 bases; nucleotides not matched to a gene: 3. The CDR3 totals 15 residues. Looked up from germline, CDR1 is SGHRS and CDR2 is YFSETQ. The CDR3 protein is CASSSGTGGNYGYTF. As DNA, the CDR3 is TGCGCCAGCAGCAGTGGGACAGGGGGCAACTATGGCTACACCTTC.

This clone was found a few times. The rearrangement joins TRBV15 to TRBJ1-3; weak D call: TRBD1 (6 bases). Per the germline V gene, CDR1 is LNHNV and CDR2 is YYDKDF (reference sequence). The CDR3 is 14 residues long. Trimming left V 4 bases short and J 1 base short, with 8 bases between. The CDR3, as DNA: TGTGCCACCAGCACAGGGGCGTCTGGAAACACCATATATTTT. Encoded protein: CATSTGASGNTIYF.

The sample holds a few counts of this clone. The rearrangement joins TRBV27 to TRBJ2-5, with a possible D match to TRBD2 (7 bases). The CDR3 consists of 13 residues. V lost 8 bases and J 3 bases, leaving 13 bases between the germline ends. Germline V lookup: CDR1 MNHEY, CDR2 SMNVEV (reference sequence). The CDR3 spells CASRTGREETQYF. The CDR3 DNA is TGTGCCAGCCGTACAGGGAGGGAAGAGACCCAGTACTTC.

This clone has a handful of counts. The V gene is TRBV7-3, the J gene TRBJ1-1, with 8 bases lining up with TRBD1. Germline-derived CDR1 and CDR2 are SGHTA and FQGTGA. This CDR3 comprises 15 residues. V trimming: 5 bases; J trimming: 5 bases; junction bases outside the gene matches: 10. CDR3 sequence: CASSPAGTGTTEAFF. In DNA, the CDR3 is TGTGCCAGCAGCCCGGCCGGGACAGGAACAACTGAAGCTTTCTTT.

This clone appeared a few times. The chain carries TRBV4-2 and TRBJ2-3; no clear D. The CDR3 runs to 15 residues. Germline V gives CDR1 LGHNA, CDR2 YNFKEQ. The ends were cut back, 5 bases at V and 6 bases at J, with 18 bases in the middle. The CDR3, as DNA: TGTGCCAGCAGCTTCGGGTCGGCCATCATGGATACGCAGTATTTT. Protein product: CASSFGSAIMDTQYF.